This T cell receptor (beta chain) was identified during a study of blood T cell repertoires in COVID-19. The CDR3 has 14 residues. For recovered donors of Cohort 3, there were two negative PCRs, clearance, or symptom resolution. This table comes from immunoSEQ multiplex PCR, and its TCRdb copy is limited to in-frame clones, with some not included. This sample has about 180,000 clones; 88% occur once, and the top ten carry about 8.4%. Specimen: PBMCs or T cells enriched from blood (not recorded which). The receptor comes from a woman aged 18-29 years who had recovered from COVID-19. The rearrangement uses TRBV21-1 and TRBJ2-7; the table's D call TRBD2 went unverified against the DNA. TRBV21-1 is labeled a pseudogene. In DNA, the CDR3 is TGTGCCAGCAAACCCAAGACTAGCTCCTACGAGCAGTACTTC. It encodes CASKPKTSSYEQYF.